The 14 T cell receptor beta chains given below trace back to one sample, sequenced in a study of T-cell memory formation after mild COVID-19. TCRdb re-derived calls from the 5' RACE reads in MiXCR, one entry per CDR3 protein. The profile covers fewer than 300,000 distinct CDR3 sequences, with over 15% appearing a single time and around 23% taken by the ten largest. The sample was PBMCs or a T cell subset sorted from them (not recorded which). The receptors stem from a man between 18 and 35 years old who had mild COVID-19 (a few samples of this study predate the infection). Cell type and time point are not known.

The table lists this clonotype with many counts. The chain has TRBV4-3 and TRBJ2-3; no firm D call. Trimming removed 0 bases at V and 3 bases at J, with 10 bases between. Germline V CDR1 and CDR2: LGHNA, YSLEER. This CDR3 comprises 15 residues. CDR3 sequence: CASSQDQAATDTQYF. The CDR3 nucleotides read TGCGCCAGCAGCCAAGATCAGGCGGCAACAGATACGCAGTATTTT.

The chain employs TRBV5-1 and TRBJ2-2; 8 nucleotides line up with TRBD1. Germline lookup yields CDR1 SGHRS and CDR2 YFSETQ. There are 15 residues in the CDR3. The V segment lost 5 bases and the J segment 7 bases; nucleotides outside the gene matches: 10. This CDR3 reads CASSFGQGHNGELFF. CDR3 nucleotide sequence: TGCGCCAGCAGTTTTGGACAGGGACATAACGGGGAGCTGTTTTTT. Full variable domain (rest looked up from reference TRBV5-1 and TRBJ2-2): KAGVTQTPRYLIKTRGQQVTLSCSPISGHRSVSWYQQTPGQGLQFLFEYFSETQRNKGNFPGRFSGRQFSNSRSEMNVSTLELGDSALYLCASSFGQGHNGELFFGEGSRLTVL.

The J gene is TRBJ1-1, the V gene TRBV19, with 9 bases that match TRBD1. The length of the CDR3 is 14 residues. V lost 10 bases to trimming and J lost 7 bases; unmatched junction nucleotides: 13. The germline V gene has CDR1 LNHDA and CDR2 SQIVND (reference sequence). The CDR3 region is CATRGDRVTFEAFF. The CDR3 DNA reads as TGTGCCACTCGGGGGGACAGGGTCACTTTTGAAGCTTTCTTT.

On this clonotype: The junction does not match germline at one end; this may be a read error. The CDR3 DNA follows: TGTGCCAGCAGTCATACCCCGGGTCGGGGATCGCTCTTC. This encodes CASSHTPGRGSLF. The chain has TRBV28 and TRBJ2-1; D might be TRBD2 (5 bases). CDR3 length equals 13 residues. Germline V CDR1 and CDR2: MDHEN, SYDVKM.

This chain uses TRBV27 with TRBJ2-7; D remains unclear. Looked up from germline, CDR1 is MNHEY and CDR2 is SMNVEV (reference sequence). The V end was cut by 5 bases, the J end by 3 bases, with 11 bases between. This CDR3 has 13 amino acids. In DNA form, the CDR3 reads TGTGCCAGCAGTCCCTCGGTCGACTACGAGCAGTACTTC. Translated: CASSPSVDYEQYF.

The gene calls are TRBV6-2 or TRBV6-3 and TRBJ1-2; a weak D match, TRBD1 (5 bases). V was shortened by 2 bases and J by 8 bases, with 9 bases between the two germline ends. This CDR3 spans 12 amino acids. Germline assignment: CDR1 MNHEY and CDR2 SVGEGT. The CDR3 region is CASSYERQGYTF. The DNA for the CDR3 is TGTGCCAGCAGTTACGAGCGACAGGGCTACACCTTC.

The CDR3 DNA reads TGCGCCAGCAGCCTCACTAGCGGGGGGTTCTATGAGCAGTTCTTC. This gives the protein CASSLTSGGFYEQFF. This chain uses TRBV4-1 with TRBJ2-1; 12 bases agree with TRBD2. CDR1 and CDR2 (germline): MGHRA, YSYEKL. This CDR3 is 15 amino acids long. With V trimmed by 4 bases and J by 8 bases, 6 bases remained unmatched.

This clonotype was recorded only once. This sequence joins TRBV20-1 and TRBJ1-1; D uncertain. Germline CDR1 reads DFQATT; CDR2 reads SNEGSKA (reference sequence). The CDR3 has 12 residues. V was pared by 0 bases and J by 0 bases, with 2 bases between. The CDR3 is CSAREVNTEAFF. DNA of the CDR3: TGCAGTGCTAGAGAGGTGAACACTGAAGCTTTCTTT.

V is TRBV5-1 and J is TRBJ2-1; 9 bases map to TRBD1. The CDR3 loop spans 13 amino acids. CDR1 and CDR2 from the germline V gene are SGHRS and YFSETQ. Losses at the gene ends were 2 bases for V and 8 bases for J; bases not matched to a gene: 2. The CDR3 reads CASSLQGADEQFF. CDR3 DNA: TGCGCCAGCAGCTTACAGGGGGCCGATGAGCAGTTCTTC.

The CDR3 loop reads CASSPATGSNQPQHF. Written as DNA, the CDR3 is TGCGCCAGCAGCCCTGCCACGGGTAGCAATCAGCCCCAGCATTTT. This chain links TRBV5-1 with TRBJ1-5, with D unresolved. CDR1 and CDR2 from the germline V gene are SGHRS and YFSETQ. This CDR3 comprises 15 residues. The germline V and J ends were trimmed by 4 bases and 0 bases, with 11 bases remaining between them.

The chain uses TRBV7-2 and TRBJ1-2; the D gene is possibly TRBD1 (6 bases). CDR3 length: 16 amino acids. Germline V lookup: CDR1 SGHTA, CDR2 FQGNSA. Trimming cost V 0 bases and J 4 bases, with 15 bases left between them. This CDR3 is CASSLAGGVLGYGYTF. CDR3 bases: TGTGCCAGCAGCTTAGCGGGGGGCGTCCTAGGCTATGGCTACACCTTC. Full variable domain (missing parts from reference TRBV7-2 and TRBJ1-2): GAGVSQSPSNKVTEKGKDVELRCDPISGHTALYWYRQSLGQGLEFLIYFQGNSAPDKSGLPSDRFSAERTGGSVSTLTIQRTQQEDSAVYLCASSLAGGVLGYGYTFGSGTRLTVV.

The rearrangement joins TRBV25-1 to TRBJ2-5; D is undetermined. V was trimmed by 6 bases and J by 9 bases, leaving 14 bases between them. Germline lookup yields CDR1 MGHDK and CDR2 SYGVNS. CDR3 size: 12 residues. CDR3 nucleotides: TGTGCCAGCAGCTGGGCCGAGTCGTCCCAGTACTTC. This encodes CASSWAESSQYF.

This rearrangement joins TRBV20-1 to TRBJ2-2; a weak D match, TRBD2 (6 bases). Trimming removed 3 bases from V and 2 bases from J, with 13 bases in between. The V gene's germline CDR1 is DFQATT and CDR2 SNEGSKA (reference sequence). This CDR3 spans 15 amino acids. The CDR3 loop reads CSASFGGPNTGELFF. The CDR3 DNA reads TGCAGTGCTAGCTTCGGGGGTCCCAACACCGGGGAGCTGTTTTTT.

This clonotype was observed a handful of times. The gene calls are TRBV20-1 and TRBJ2-2, with D tentatively TRBD2 (5 bases). This CDR3 region has 15 residues. The germline V gene encodes CDR1 DFQATT and CDR2 SNEGSKA (reference sequence). CDR3 in DNA: TGCGGGAGCGGTGGACCAACTTCGAACACCGGGGAGCTGTTTTTT. Protein: CGSGGPTSNTGELFF.